This TCR beta chain was identified during a study of beta chain features in type 1 diabetes (dated by TCRdb to 2016 to 2018). Study-wide context: Mean age, gender distribution, total cell number and subset yield did not differ between patients and healthy donors. A total of 107,917,701 sorted cells were examined across all samples, and RNA yield correlated strongly with the number of cells per subset. The study compared the TCRB repertoires of sorted circulating CD4+ T cell subsets in recently diagnosed type 1 diabetes patients with those in matched healthy donors. Whereas all 30 or so donors provided naive and central memory subsets, regulatory and stem cell-like memory subsets were isolated from just 8 patients and about eight healthy donors.

The entire isolated RNA was reverse transcribed using the High Capacity cDNA Reverse Transcription Kit, and thus expressed TCRB transcripts were sequenced. Deep immunoSEQ sequencing was performed on naive, central memory and regulatory T cell samples, with an average of roughly 3.5 million total reads per sample. Sorted cells were lysed in RLT buffer and RNA was extracted with DNase-treated RNeasy Micro or Mini kits, depending on cell number. Each cell subset was processed on its own to prevent cross-contamination, while patient and healthy donor samples were processed together. TCRB sequences were amplified from cDNA with the immunoSEQ multiplex PCR, producing 87-bp fragments spanning the CDR3 region. Amplicons were sequenced on the Illumina HiSeq platform. The source study handled its data this way. PCR bias was computationally corrected using synthetic template baselines, reads within Hamming distance 2 were collapsed, and singletons that could not be merged were discarded. By aligning reads against IMGT, V, D and J genes, CDR3 length, and insertions or deletions at six rearrangement sites were assigned. Clonotype counts were normalized to sorted cell number within each subset before computing true diversity and Gini coefficients with the tcR R package. Repertoire sharing was quantified using the overlap coefficient calculated on TCRB nucleotide sequences. Out-of-frame TCRB sequences from naive cells were analyzed to stand in for the pre-selection repertoire. As stored in TCRdb, this immuneACCESS dataset retains in-frame rearrangements with V and J assigned. A fraction of the clones does not appear; measured against another copy, unresolved V genes explain less than half of the discrepancy, and the remainder lacks a known reason. V and J calls and clone size follow that table, whereas D and trimming were derived from the DNA. Across this sample there are roughly 610,000 clones, with around a sixth seen only once. 0.093% of the sample is taken by the ten largest.

This clone appeared a few times. Its antigen specificity is not known. The input lacks base qualities; no much larger clone sits a single base away. Each donor gave one peripheral blood draw, averaging about 120 mL, which was collected into heparinised tubes. A BD FACSAria II and a panel including CD45RO, CCR7, CD25, CD127, CD95 and CD27 were used to sort naive, central memory, regulatory and stem cell-like memory CD4+ T cells. Purity was above 98% for every sorted population. PBMCs were separated immediately by Lymphoprep density gradient centrifugation and were stained directly, without being cultured. To minimize batch effects, samples were stained and sorted in pairs, one healthy donor with one patient per experiment. What the study reported, not specific to this receptor: Because small numbers of individuals were included in the HLA sub-analyses, any influence of HLA type on TCRB rearrangement was left unresolved. Naive, central memory and regulatory TCRB repertoires appeared more similar among patients than among healthy donors. Because cDNA was sequenced instead of genomic DNA, highly expressing activated cells could be over-represented, though the groups showed no difference in activation or CD3 levels. In all four CD4+ subsets, TCRB CDR3 length was moderately but significantly shorter in type 1 diabetes patients. Patients with type 1 diabetes made fewer insertions and deleted more nucleotides at VDJ recombination sites, implying thymic rearrangement abnormalities. PCR might favor shorter templates, but patient and control samples were amplified and corrected together, so any skew would affect both groups equally.

This TCR was recovered from a man aged 18 to 29 in good health. Sequenced sample: naive CD4+ T cells from blood. Sample cell subset or site, as interpreted from the label and publication: true naive CD4+ T cells.

The base sequence is TGCGCCAGCAGCCAAGAAGGGTATGGTAGCGGGAGAACTACCTACAATGAGCAGTTCTTC. Protein translation: CASSQEGYGSGRTTYNEQFF. This receptor chain uses TRBV4-3 and TRBJ2-1, with TRBD2 identical over 9 junction bases. Trimming takes 0 bases off V and 2 bases off J; junction bases not matched to a gene: 14. Reading the germline V gene gives CDR1 LGHNA and CDR2 YSLEER. The CDR3 measures 20 amino acids from cysteine to phenylalanine. Just the 60-base CDR3 DNA is kept, in frame starting at base 1.